This TCR beta chain was profiled in a study of blood T cell repertoires in COVID-19. Study information: COVID-19 samples, acute and convalescent, were from the United States, Italy and Spain. T cells, B-cell-depleted T cells, or PBMCs provided the cDNA or gDNA that served as material.

The sample holds a few counts of this clone. Profiling relied on immunoSEQ multiplex PCR, and the TCRdb table lists in-frame clones only, not all of them. The top ten hold approximately 5.4% of the sample, which has 70,000 or so clones, 85% to 90% seen once. The CDR3 extends over 13 amino acids. With 3 bases removed from V and 3 bases from J, the gap between germline ends came to 10 bases. The germline V gene has CDR1 SGDLS and CDR2 YYNGEE. The rearrangement uses TRBV9 and TRBJ2-7, with D perhaps TRBD2 (6 bases). Sequenced sample: peripheral blood. This receptor was taken from a man in his fifties with active COVID-19. For the CDR3, the DNA is TGTGCCAGCAGCGCCGGACTAATCTACGAGCAGTACTTC. Translating gives CASSAGLIYEQYF.